The 32 T cell receptor beta chains below were found in one sample sequenced in a study of T-cell reconstitution after alpha-beta-depleted transplantation in children (dated by TCRdb to about 2016). Preparation of the library involved PCR. Sequenced using an Illumina HiSeq 2500. Molecular barcoding was employed in the preparation of TCR libraries, with unique molecular identifiers being used to normalize TCRbeta repertoire quantification. TCRdb redid the processing of the public reads, applying fastp at Q25 and MiXCR, and retained in-frame beta chains. One record per CDR3 amino acid sequence lists the most common genes and DNA. Within this sample are some 520,000 distinct CDR3 sequences, with less than 35% of them counted one time only. 2% to 3% of the sample is held by the ten biggest clonotypes. Specimen: PBMCs from the stem cell graft donor, collected from the stem cell graft. These TCRs come from a human donor who donated a stem cell graft to a child with aplastic anemia.

The V gene is TRBV29-1, the J gene TRBJ2-1; 8 nucleotides line up with TRBD1. Germline lookup yields CDR1 SQVTM and CDR2 ANQGSEA. Germline trimming cut 3 bases from V and 7 bases from J; bases unmatched to any gene: 8. CDR3 length: 14 residues. The CDR3 loop is CSVDGTGGSNEQFF. CDR3 coding DNA: TGCAGCGTTGATGGGACAGGAGGCTCTAATGAGCAGTTCTTC.

This chain's CDR3 is CASSRKLSPNEKLFF. CDR3 coding DNA: TGTGCCAGCAGCCGCAAGCTTAGTCCTAATGAAAAACTGTTTTTT. The chain couples TRBV9 to TRBJ1-4, with unresolved D. This CDR3 region has 15 residues. Trimming left V 4 bases short and J 3 bases short, with 13 bases between. CDR1 is SGDLS, CDR2 YYNGEE, per germline.

The DNA of the CDR3 is TGTGCCAGCAGAATGGACAGGGGCGATTGGGATACGCAGTATTTT. Translation: CASRMDRGDWDTQYF. This chain links TRBV2 with TRBJ2-3; the match to TRBD1 covers 9 bases. CDR1 is SNHLY, CDR2 FYNNEI, per germline. This CDR3 is built from 15 residues. With 6 bases clipped from V and 6 bases from J, the junction kept 10 bases outside the gene matches. Variable domain in full (rest from reference TRBV2 and TRBJ2-3): EPEVTQTPSHQVTQMGQEVILRCVPISNHLYFYWYRQILGQKVEFLVSFYNNEISEKSEIFDDQFSVERPDGSNFTLKIRSTKLEDSAMYFCASRMDRGDWDTQYFGPGTRLTVL.

The chain has TRBV5-1 and TRBJ2-1; 9 nucleotides match TRBD1. In germline, CDR1 is SGHRS, CDR2 YFSETQ. The CDR3 contains 15 residues. V lost 4 bases, J lost 4 bases, and 6 bases stayed unmatched. The CDR3 DNA is TGCGCCAGCAGCAAACCCGGGACAGGGTACAATGAGCAGTTCTTC. Translated: CASSKPGTGYNEQFF.

V and J are TRBV7-9 and TRBJ2-1, with D perhaps TRBD1 or TRBD2 (5 bases each). V was cut by 6 bases and J by 1 base, with 16 bases left in between. Looked up from germline, CDR1 is SEHNR and CDR2 is FQNEAQ (reference sequence). The CDR3 contains 16 residues. CDR3 DNA: TGTGCCAGCAGGCCCCCATCGGGACCATCCTACAATGAGCAGTTCTTC. Its translation: CASRPPSGPSYNEQFF.

This chain connects TRBV6-2 or TRBV6-3 to TRBJ2-1; TRBD2 matches at 8 bases. Germline V gene lookup returns CDR1 MNHEY and CDR2 SVGEGT. Trimming cost V 4 bases and J 9 bases; bases outside gene matches: 14. This CDR3 is 16 amino acids long. The CDR3 loop reads CASSWLAGPSFSEQFF. CDR3 in DNA: TGTGCCAGCAGTTGGTTAGCGGGACCCAGCTTTAGTGAGCAGTTCTTC.

This clonotype was picked up a small number of times. V is TRBV12-3 or TRBV12-4 and J is TRBJ2-2, with TRBD2 as a possible D gene (6 bases). The V and J ends lost 3 bases and 4 bases respectively, with 12 bases between them. The CDR3 has 15 amino acids. The CDR3 here is CASSFRQGGTGELFF. Here the CDR3 DNA reads TGTGCCAGCAGTTTTAGGCAGGGAGGCACCGGGGAGCTGTTTTTT.

There are a few counts of this clonotype. The J gene is TRBJ2-1, the V gene TRBV20-1; no definite D call. V was clipped by 0 bases and J by 0 bases, with 12 bases between them. CDR1 is DFQATT, CDR2 SNEGSKA, per germline (reference sequence). The CDR3 has 16 residues. The CDR3 reads CSARDPRSGSYNEQFF. In DNA form, the CDR3 reads TGCAGTGCTAGAGATCCCAGGTCTGGCTCCTACAATGAGCAGTTCTTC.

The chain has TRBV4-3 and TRBJ1-2; D is unclear. The CDR3 covers 15 residues. The V gene's germline CDR1 is LGHNA and CDR2 YSLEER. Trimming left V 3 bases short and J 4 bases short, with 15 bases between. The CDR3 DNA follows: TGCGCCAGCAGCCAGAGCTGGCGGACGGCCTATGGCTACACCTTC. As protein: CASSQSWRTAYGYTF.

The V gene is TRBV11-2, the J gene TRBJ1-1; 9 nucleotides line up with TRBD1. Germline CDR1 is SGHAT and CDR2 is FQNNGV. This CDR3 is 15 amino acids long. The ends lost 5 bases at V and 4 bases at J; junction bases unmatched: 8. CDR3 sequence (DNA): TGTGCCAGCAGCGTTGTGACAGGGGGAGGCACTGAAGCTTTCTTT. It specifies CASSVVTGGGTEAFF.

The chain links TRBV7-2 to TRBJ1-1; D is uncertain. The CDR3 length is 13 residues. Germline V gives CDR1 SGHTA, CDR2 FQGNSA. Trimming stripped 5 bases from V and 6 bases from J, with 13 bases between. This chain's CDR3 is CASSPYSSAEAFF. The CDR3 DNA reads TGTGCCAGCAGCCCATACTCAAGCGCTGAAGCTTTCTTT. Full variable domain (rest looked up from reference TRBV7-2 and TRBJ1-1): GAGVSQSPSNKVTEKGKDVELRCDPISGHTALYWYRQSLGQGLEFLIYFQGNSAPDKSGLPSDRFSAERTGGSVSTLTIQRTQQEDSAVYLCASSPYSSAEAFFGQGTRLTVV.

This clonotype was seen more than once but under ten times. The rearrangement uses TRBV15 and TRBJ2-1; unclear D gene. CDR3 length: 15 residues. Trimming left V 3 bases short and J 7 bases short, with 16 bases between. CDR1 and CDR2 from the germline V gene are LNHNV and YYDKDF (reference sequence). CDR3 loop: CATSREPQRSNEQFF. The CDR3 DNA reads TGTGCCACCAGCAGGGAACCTCAAAGGAGTAATGAGCAGTTCTTC.

This chain uses TRBV5-1 with TRBJ2-1, with TRBD1 identical over 7 bases. Germline V gene lookup returns CDR1 SGHRS and CDR2 YFSETQ. This CDR3 contains 15 residues. V trimming: 4 bases; J trimming: 6 bases; junction bases outside the gene matches: 10. The CDR3 DNA reads TGCGCCAGCAGCCGACAGGGCCCGGGACGCAATGAGCAGTTCTTC. Translating it yields CASSRQGPGRNEQFF.

The genes are TRBV12-3 or TRBV12-4 and TRBJ2-1; perhaps TRBD1 as D (7 bases). Trimming removed 5 bases at V and 4 bases at J, with 15 bases between. This CDR3 contains 15 residues. Here the CDR3 DNA reads TGTGCCAGCAGTACAGGGCCAGGGGGGTACAATGAGCAGTTCTTC. Its translation is CASSTGPGGYNEQFF.

The V gene is TRBV7-2, the J gene TRBJ1-1; D call uncertain. Trimming left V 2 bases short and J 4 bases short, with 11 bases between. This CDR3 comprises 14 residues. Per germline, CDR1 SGHTA and CDR2 FQGNSA. The CDR3 nucleotides are TGTGCCAGCAGCTTACGGGGTTCCCCCACTGAAGCTTTCTTT. Amino acid sequence: CASSLRGSPTEAFF.

This rearrangement joins TRBV7-8 to TRBJ1-5; D is possibly TRBD1 (5 bases). From germline, CDR1 is SGHVS and CDR2 FQNEAQ. Trimming removed 2 bases from V and 9 bases from J, with 17 bases in between. CDR3 length: 15 amino acids. Here the CDR3 reads CASSLSIGTGRPQHF. The CDR3 coding sequence is TGTGCCAGCAGCTTATCGATCGGGACCGGACGGCCCCAGCATTTT.

The chain links TRBV20-1 to TRBJ2-3, with D perhaps given as TRBD1 or TRBD2 (5 bases each). Germline V gives CDR1 DFQATT, CDR2 SNEGSKA (reference sequence). V gave up 6 bases and J gave up 2 bases, with 21 bases separating them. This CDR3 spans 16 amino acids. CDR3 residues: CSATTGPTMSTDTQYF. CDR3 bases: TGCAGTGCCACAACGGGACCCACGATGTCCACAGATACGCAGTATTTT.

V gene TRBV7-8 combines with J gene TRBJ2-3, with 7 positions matching TRBD2. Germline CDR1 SGHVS, CDR2 FQNEAQ. The CDR3 sequence is 14 residues long. Germline trimming cut 3 bases from V and 4 bases from J; bases unmatched to any gene: 4. The CDR3 loop is CASSFGGGADTQYF. DNA for the CDR3: TGTGCCAGCAGCTTCGGCGGGGGTGCAGATACGCAGTATTTT.

CDR3 in amino acids: CASSIGQVNEQFF. As DNA, the CDR3 is TGCGCCAGCAGCATTGGACAGGTCAATGAGCAGTTCTTC. The chain couples TRBV5-1 to TRBJ2-1; 7 nucleotides align to TRBD1. Trimming at V came to 4 bases and at J to 6 bases, leaving 4 bases not matched to a gene. This CDR3 region has 13 residues. Germline values: CDR1 SGHRS, CDR2 YFSETQ.

The V gene is TRBV19, the J gene TRBJ2-5; D ambiguous. CDR3 length: 15 amino acids. V was shortened by 1 base and J by 1 base, with 10 bases between the two germline ends. Germline CDR1 reads LNHDA; CDR2 reads SQIVND (reference sequence). CDR3 DNA sequence: TGTGCCAGTAGTATAGTCTTCGGGTTCCAAGAGACCCAGTACTTC. Its protein is CASSIVFGFQETQYF.

The rearrangement uses TRBV15 and TRBJ2-5; weak D call: TRBD2 (7 bases). Trimming left V 4 bases short and J 4 bases short, with 13 bases between. The CDR3 contains 14 residues. Germline-derived CDR1 and CDR2 are LNHNV and YYDKDF (reference sequence). DNA of the CDR3: TGTGCCACCAGCACAGTGGGAGGGGGAGAGACCCAGTACTTC. Translating it yields CATSTVGGGETQYF.

This rearrangement joins TRBV29-1 to TRBJ1-2; maybe TRBD1 (5 bases). V was clipped by 2 bases and J by 0 bases, with 16 bases between them. This CDR3 has 16 residues. Germline V CDR1 and CDR2: SQVTM, ANQGSEA. The CDR3 bases are TGCAGCGTTGAATTCCCTGGGGCCGGCTCTAACTATGGCTACACCTTC. The encoded protein is CSVEFPGAGSNYGYTF.

J is TRBJ1-5 and V is TRBV6-1, with 8 bases that match TRBD1. CDR3 length equals 17 residues. Germline CDR1 and CDR2: MNHNS and SASEGT. V lost 6 bases and J lost 0; bases outside the gene matches: 10. CDR3 in amino acids: CASRKGQGGTSNQPQHF. The CDR3 DNA reads TGTGCCAGCAGGAAAGGACAGGGAGGTACTAGCAATCAGCCCCAGCATTTT.

This chain links TRBV7-2 with TRBJ2-5; unclear D gene. Trimming pared 6 bases from V and 7 bases from J, leaving 18 bases between. Germline CDR1 SGHTA, CDR2 FQGNSA. CDR3 size: 14 residues. The CDR3 DNA sequence: TGTGCCAGCAGACCTAATCATGGGTCAGGGACCCAGTACTTC. Encoded protein: CASRPNHGSGTQYF. The entire variable domain, with the rest obtained from reference TRBV7-2 and TRBJ2-5, is as follows: GAGVSQSPSNKVTEKGKDVELRCDPISGHTALYWYRQSLGQGLEFLIYFQGNSAPDKSGLPSDRFSAERTGGSVSTLTIQRTQQEDSAVYLCASRPNHGSGTQYFGPGTRLLVL.

The chain couples TRBV7-2 to TRBJ2-7; 8 nucleotides line up with TRBD2. This CDR3 region has 15 residues. V shed 5 bases and J 3 bases; nucleotides not matched to a gene: 9. CDR1 and CDR2 (germline): SGHTA, FQGNSA. CDR3 nucleotide sequence: TGTGCCAGCAGCCAGTCTCCAGCGGGAGTCTACGAGCAGTACTTC. Translation: CASSQSPAGVYEQYF.

The genes are TRBV20-1 and TRBJ1-2; D is unclear. Germline lookup yields CDR1 DFQATT and CDR2 SNEGSKA (reference sequence). V was pared by 0 bases and J by 4 bases, with 18 bases between. The CDR3 sequence is 16 residues long. For the CDR3, the DNA is TGCAGTGCTAGAGATCCGCGACGCACGGCGGGCTATGGCTACACCTTC. Its protein product is CSARDPRRTAGYGYTF.

In its sample, this clonotype was seen a few times. V usage is TRBV7-8 and J usage is TRBJ2-3; D gene ambiguous. The CDR3 is 14 amino acids. Trimming cost V 2 bases and J 2 bases, with 8 bases left between them. Germline V gene lookup returns CDR1 SGHVS and CDR2 FQNEAQ. The CDR3 here is CASSLPHSTDTQYF. The DNA for the CDR3 is TGTGCCAGCAGCTTACCGCACTCCACAGATACGCAGTATTTT.

This clonotype appeared a few times. The rearrangement joins TRBV7-9 to TRBJ2-5; D remains ambiguous. Trimming left V 1 base short and J 1 base short, with 10 bases between. The CDR3 has 15 residues. Germline CDR1 reads SEHNR; CDR2 reads FQNEAQ (reference sequence). As DNA, the CDR3 is TGTGCCAGCAGCTTAGAACGGCGTGCCCAAGAGACCCAGTACTTC. It encodes CASSLERRAQETQYF.

The chain couples TRBV6-2 or TRBV6-3 to TRBJ1-6; D gene unclear. V lost 7 bases, J lost 7 bases, and 17 bases lay in between. The CDR3 is 15 residues long. Germline CDR1 reads MNHEY; CDR2 reads SVGEGT. CDR3 in amino acids: CASTNSWGPNSPLHF. The CDR3 coding sequence is TGTGCCAGCACTAACTCGTGGGGTCCGAATTCACCCCTCCACTTT.

This clonotype was observed a handful of times. The chain recombines TRBV27 with TRBJ2-1, with 8 bases identical to TRBD1. Germline CDR1 and CDR2: MNHEY and SMNVEV (reference sequence). Trimming at V came to 7 bases and at J to 6 bases, leaving 11 bases not matched to a gene. The CDR3 totals 15 residues. CDR3 protein: CASTSVQGAINEQFF. Here the CDR3 DNA reads TGTGCCAGCACCTCGGTCCAGGGGGCGATCAATGAGCAGTTCTTC.

This rearrangement joins TRBV12-3 or TRBV12-4 to TRBJ2-1, with 9 bases matching TRBD2. The CDR3 is made up of 17 amino acids. With V trimmed by 2 bases and J by 2 bases, 7 bases remained unmatched. The CDR3 spells CASSLIFAGGPYNEQFF. CDR3 in DNA: TGTGCCAGCAGTTTAATCTTCGCGGGAGGGCCCTACAATGAGCAGTTCTTC.

This clonotype appeared a few times. This rearrangement joins TRBV20-1 to TRBJ1-5, with D possibly matching TRBD1 (5 bases). The length of the CDR3 is 17 residues. Per germline, CDR1 DFQATT and CDR2 SNEGSKA (reference sequence). The V and J ends lost 0 bases and 3 bases respectively, with 18 bases between them. In DNA, the CDR3 is TGCAGTGCTAGAGATTTAGGGCCCGGGGGGACCAATCAGCCCCAGCATTTT. This codes for CSARDLGPGGTNQPQHF.